This T cell receptor beta chain was identified during a study of response to subunit inactivated influenza vaccine. This clonotype was picked up a small number of times. V was clipped by 2 bases and J by 9 bases; unmatched bases: 13. Per the germline V gene, CDR1 is SGHAT and CDR2 is FQNNGV. This CDR3 spans 17 amino acids. From the RT-PCR reads, TCRdb called clonotypes with MiXCR, one entry per CDR3 protein. Of around 750,000 distinct CDR3 sequences listed, around 20% were seen once; the top ten hold roughly 10%. V and J are TRBV11-2 and TRBJ2-4; 10 nucleotides line up with TRBD1. Here the sequenced sample was PBMCs from blood, taken roughly 5 days after vaccination. The receptor comes from a man in his forties or fifties who received an inactivated influenza vaccine. Written as DNA, the CDR3 is TGTGCCAGCAGCTTATCCTTCATAGGGGACAGGGGCTTCATTCAGTACTTC. As protein: CASSLSFIGDRGFIQYF.